The clone carrying this T cell receptor (beta chain) was found once. Its cognate antigen is unknown. The sample comes from a study of cytotoxic CD8 clonotypes in ibrutinib-treated CLL. The study, taken as a whole, reports: Clonality was higher at baseline than in age-matched healthy donors and tracked circulating CD8+ T-cell counts. Sampling times (in sustained-remission versus progressing patients) were not the same.

Libraries of TCR beta were made from 2 to 2.5 micrograms of genomic DNA that came from cryopreserved PBMCs. Investigators sought sequencing depths of between 1 in 200,000 and 1 in 1 million T cells. Here immunoSEQ multiplex PCR was the method, and the copy in TCRdb shows in-frame clones only, minus some. The sample lists some 17,000 clones, 80% to 85% occurring once. This sequence was found in a human donor with chronic lymphocytic leukemia. The sample here was PBMCs, taken before ibrutinib treatment.

The CDR3 DNA reads as TGTGCCAGCAGTTACGAGCGGGGAGCCTACGAGCAGTACTTC. It codes for CASSYERGAYEQYF. The chain uses TRBV6-5 and TRBJ2-7, with TRBD2 identical over 7 bases. V shed 2 bases and J 2 bases; nucleotides not matched to a gene: 3. The CDR3 extends over 14 amino acids. Germline V CDR1 and CDR2: MNHEY, SVGAGI.